The rows below give T cell receptor beta chains drawn from one sample of a study of Ad26.COV2.S vaccination and SARS-CoV-2 variants. Generated by immunoSEQ multiplex PCR, the TCRdb table keeps only in-frame clones and is missing some. The sample has around 380,000 clones; around nine tenths are singletons. The sequences come from peripheral blood, collected in a trial of Ad26.COV2.S vaccine versus placebo. These receptors came from a person between 18 and 60 years old who received the Ad26.COV2.S COVID-19 vaccine or a placebo. Both conserved end residues are trimmed from each CDR3. Each record gives: J gene, V gene, CDR3 protein.

TRBJ2-2 TRBV10-1 ATSRGGAGELF
TRBJ2-2 TRBV9 ASSVVSGSGELF
TRBJ2-1 TRBV7-9 ASSRGTGAYNEQF
TRBJ2-7 TRBV3-1/TRBV3-2 ASSMFPDDYEQY
TRBJ2-1 TRBV15 ATSRDPVSEQF
TRBJ2-7 TRBV7-6 ASSLVGTGAYEQY
TRBJ2-2 TRBV6-5 ASSYGEGMELF
TRBJ1-5 TRBV15 ATSTTNSNQPQH
TRBJ2-2 TRBV7-2 ASIPGSQGSTGELF
TRBJ1-1 TRBV11-3 ASSLIHGTEAF
TRBJ2-3 TRBV7-6 ASSPRLRGITDTQY
TRBJ2-7 TRBV3-1/TRBV3-2 ASSPDLRTDSYEQY
TRBJ2-1 TRBV27 ASSFRGQYNEQF
TRBJ1-5 TRBV13 ASSLGTGGGQPQH
TRBJ2-2 TRBV5-6 ASSPLGGVNTGELF
TRBJ2-7 TRBV12-3/TRBV12-4 ASSTGQHYEQY
TRBJ2-7 TRBV7-8 ASSRRDGAYEQY
TRBJ1-2 TRBV7-8 ASSPNYGTGAGGYT
TRBJ1-2 TRBV5-4 ASSLALANYGYT
TRBJ2-4 TRBV11-2 ASSLDLKRGPIAKNIQY
TRBJ1-3 TRBV6-2/TRBV6-3 ASSYLSGTGSSGNTIY
TRBJ1-1 TRBV18 ASSLGRTEAF
TRBJ2-5 TRBV19 ASSILGGTQY
TRBJ2-7 TRBV5-4 ASSLVGTYEQY
TRBJ2-7 TRBV2 ASSEGTGPYEQY